These 18 T cell receptor beta chains share one sample of origin, sequenced in a study of blood T cell repertoires in COVID-19. The assay was immunoSEQ multiplex PCR, and TCRdb's table has in-frame clones only and misses some. Here the sample spans 95,000 to 110,000 clones, roughly 84% being singletons. The sample comprised peripheral blood. Receptors originate from a human donor in a cohort sampled during active COVID-19.

V usage is TRBV5-1 and J usage is TRBJ2-1; 9 bases are shared with TRBD1. The CDR3 contains 16 residues. J gave up 13 bases and V 5 bases, and 19 bases lay outside the gene matches. Germline CDR1 SGHRS, CDR2 YFSETQ. CDR3 sequence (DNA): TGCGCCAGCAGGCGAGATCCCGCCACAGGGGGCGCATTACAGTTCTTC. It is translated as CASRRDPATGGALQFF.

J is TRBJ2-5 and V is TRBV11-2; D may be TRBD2 (6 bases). V was clipped by 3 bases and J by 5 bases, with 16 bases between them. The CDR3 covers 15 residues. Germline loops: CDR1 SGHAT, CDR2 FQNNGV. The CDR3 protein is CASSLPWRDGETQYF. CDR3 DNA: TGTGCCAGCAGCTTGCCCTGGAGGGACGGGGAGACCCAGTACTTC.

This sequence joins TRBV6-6 and TRBJ2-1; D perhaps matches TRBD2 (7 bases). The CDR3 consists of 19 residues. Germline V gene sequence: CDR1 MNHNY, CDR2 SVGAGI (reference sequence). Trimming took off 5 bases at V and 7 bases at J, with 30 bases between the two ends. The CDR3 bases are TGTGCCAGCAGTCCCAATGTAAGAAGGGGGGGCCTACAAGTTAATGAGCAGTTCTTC. Translated: CASSPNVRRGGLQVNEQFF.

The chain uses TRBV6-6 and TRBJ1-1; D gene ambiguous. The CDR3 contains 15 residues. The V and J ends lost 7 bases and 1 base respectively, with 16 bases between them. CDR1 and CDR2 (germline): MNHNY, SVGAGI (reference sequence). CDR3 sequence: CASTLTSAGNTEAFF. The CDR3 nucleotides are TGTGCCAGCACTTTAACCAGTGCAGGGAACACTGAAGCTTTCTTT.

Written as DNA, the CDR3 is TGTGCCAGCAGCCCGGGACTAGCGAGCGTAGATACGCAGTATTTT. Its translation: CASSPGLASVDTQYF. This sequence joins TRBV7-9 and TRBJ2-3; the match to TRBD2 covers 10 bases. Germline V lookup: CDR1 SEHNR, CDR2 FQNEAQ (reference sequence). Trimming cost V 5 bases and J 5 bases; bases outside gene matches: 7. There are 15 residues in the CDR3.

J is TRBJ1-4 and V is TRBV9; D is perhaps TRBD1 (5 bases). CDR1 is SGDLS, CDR2 YYNGEE, per germline. This CDR3 is 14 amino acids long. V lost 4 bases and J 5 bases, leaving 12 bases between the germline ends. CDR3 protein: CASSRTGVNEKLFF. CDR3 nucleotides: TGTGCCAGCAGCCGTACGGGGGTAAATGAAAAACTGTTTTTT.

This clone was counted only a few times. The rearrangement uses TRBV9 and TRBJ2-1; D gene uncertain. V shed 0 bases and J shed 7 bases, with 17 bases lying between them. CDR3 length: 16 amino acids. The germline V gene encodes CDR1 SGDLS and CDR2 YYNGEE. This CDR3 reads CASSVAASPIRNEQFF. CDR3 DNA: TGTGCCAGCAGCGTAGCCGCAAGCCCCATTCGTAATGAGCAGTTCTTC.

V gene TRBV2 combines with J gene TRBJ1-5, with a weak D call TRBD1 (6 bases). The CDR3 is made up of 14 amino acids. Trimming cost V 6 bases and J 1 base, with 10 bases left between them. The V gene's germline CDR1 is SNHLY and CDR2 FYNNEI. The CDR3 protein is CASSPGQSNQPQHF. The CDR3, as DNA: TGTGCCAGCAGCCCGGGACAAAGCAATCAGCCCCAGCATTTT.

V usage is TRBV21-1 and J usage is TRBJ2-2; the listed D gene, TRBD1, was not tested against the DNA. TRBV21-1 is termed a pseudogene. This CDR3 has 16 residues. DNA for the CDR3: TGTGCCAGCAGCAAAGTTAGTGGACAGAACACCGGGGAGCTGTTTTTT. Translation gives CASSKVSGQNTGELFF.

The J gene is TRBJ2-7, the V gene TRBV7-3, with 7 nucleotides matching TRBD2. This CDR3 is 14 amino acids long. V lost 2 bases to trimming and J lost 1 base; unmatched junction nucleotides: 2. Germline V gene sequence: CDR1 SGHTA, CDR2 FQGTGA. CDR3 amino acids: CASSLSGGSYEQYF. CDR3 sequence (DNA): TGTGCCAGCAGCTTATCCGGGGGGTCCTACGAGCAGTACTTC.

This clone is deemed hyperexpanded. The chain uses TRBV10-1 and TRBJ1-1, with 7 bases matching TRBD1. The CDR3 has 12 amino acids. The germline V gene encodes CDR1 WNHNN and CDR2 SYGVQD (reference sequence). V was clipped by 2 bases and J by 7 bases; unmatched bases: 1. The CDR3 reads CASSEDRVEAFF. The CDR3 nucleotides read TGCGCCAGCAGTGAGGACAGGGTTGAAGCTTTCTTT.

Notes on this clone: In the same sample, other DNA sequences code for this CDR3. The chain joins TRBV5-1 to TRBJ2-1, with D perhaps TRBD2 (6 bases). The germline V gene encodes CDR1 SGHRS and CDR2 YFSETQ. The germline V and J ends were trimmed by 4 bases and 0 bases, with 11 bases remaining between them. The CDR3 is 15 residues long. The CDR3 DNA is TGCGCCAGCAGCGTACTCGGGAGCTCCTACAATGAGCAGTTCTTC. This sequence encodes CASSVLGSSYNEQFF.

CDR3 residues: CASSELPTGRVNEKLFF. The CDR3 nucleotides read TGCGCCAGCAGTGAGCTCCCTACAGGGCGGGTTAATGAAAAACTGTTTTTT. The rearrangement joins TRBV10-2 to TRBJ1-4, with D perhaps TRBD1 (6 bases). Trimming took off 2 bases at V and 4 bases at J, with 17 bases between the two ends. CDR1 is WSHSY, CDR2 SAAADI, per germline. This CDR3 comprises 17 residues.

Regarding this clone: The sample holds other DNA sequences that translate to the same CDR3. This chain connects TRBV3-1 (or the pseudogene TRBV3-2) to TRBJ2-3, with 8 bases lining up with TRBD2. The CDR3 sequence is 15 residues long. CDR1 and CDR2 (germline): LGHDT, YNNKEL (reference sequence). The V segment lost 1 base and the J segment 2 bases; nucleotides outside the gene matches: 2. The CDR3 DNA is TGTGCCAGCAGCCAAGGCGGGGGGTTCACAGATACGCAGTATTTT. This codes for CASSQGGGFTDTQYF.

V and J are TRBV7-3 and TRBJ1-2; 10 nucleotides align to TRBD1. Germline assignment: CDR1 SGHTA and CDR2 FQGTGA. The CDR3 runs 17 residues. The ends lost 2 bases at V and 3 bases at J; junction bases unmatched: 9. CDR3 nucleotide sequence: TGTGCCAGCAGCTTATCGGGGGACAGGGGAGCTTACTATGGCTACACCTTC. As protein: CASSLSGDRGAYYGYTF.

This chain joins TRBV5-1 and TRBJ1-1; weak D call: TRBD1 (5 bases). Germline assignment: CDR1 SGHRS and CDR2 YFSETQ. This CDR3 contains 14 residues. The V end lost 4 bases, the J end lost 0 bases, and 10 bases lay between the germline ends. The CDR3 is CASSVDSMNTEAFF. The CDR3 DNA sequence: TGCGCCAGCAGCGTAGACAGCATGAACACTGAAGCTTTCTTT.

The rearrangement links TRBV7-3 to TRBJ1-1; D is unresolved. This CDR3 region has 13 residues. Trimming left V 6 bases short and J 1 base short, with 9 bases between. Germline V CDR1 and CDR2: SGHTA, FQGTGA. The CDR3 is CASSEARNTEAFF. The CDR3, as DNA: TGTGCCAGCAGTGAGGCTCGGAACACTGAAGCTTTCTTT.

The rearrangement links TRBV5-3 to TRBJ1-4; D uncertain. TRBV5-3 is an ORF, with its function uncertain. V was shortened by 10 bases and J by 0 bases, with 10 bases between the two germline ends. This CDR3 has 13 amino acids. The CDR3 nucleotides read TGTGCCGGGAGTGGGGCAACTAATGAAAAACTGTTTTTT. Its translation: CAGSGATNEKLFF.